This entry concerns a single TCR beta chain. The antigen it binds to is not known. Base quality data are lacking; no much larger clone is found one base away. The entry originates in a study of chemoradiotherapy in HPV16-positive cancers (dated by TCRdb to the early 2020s). For the wider study: Functional T-cell assays on cells from two HPV16-positive patients defined candidate HPV-specific T-cell clones and common TCR motifs. Next, the candidate HPV-specific TCRs and motifs were followed in TCR repertoires from more than 70 patients with HPV-related cancers. The study asked whether T-cell immunity against the HPV oncoproteins E6 and E7 changes during chemoradiotherapy and whether it affects survival.

Because repertoires were sampled repeatedly during chemoradiotherapy, clonal expansion in the tumor microenvironment could be followed. CDR1 and CDR2 were assigned from the germline V gene as MDHEN and SYDVKM. V has 5 bases trimmed and J has 4 bases trimmed; junction bases matching no gene number 5. Taken from cysteine to phenylalanine, the CDR3 has 15 residues. Only the CDR3 DNA is retained, 45 bases long and in frame from the first base. Broad study findings and their caveats: The functional definition of HPV-specific T cells came from only a couple of HPV16-positive patients, and the survival association was reported for HPV16-positive patients. Improved recurrence-free survival in HPV16-positive patients was associated with expansion of HPV-responsive T cells during chemoradiotherapy. Expansion of candidate HPV-specific clones and E7-related TCR motifs was observed in the tumor microenvironment during treatment, whereas no such expansion was observed for non-HPV-specific T cells.

Receptor libraries were prepared by the immunoSEQ multiplex PCR assay. TCRdb provides this immuneACCESS table in a form limited to in-frame rearrangements. Some clones are lacking; in checked studies, under half of them reflect an unresolved V gene, and why the rest are absent is not known. The sample has 2,000 to 3,000 clones on record, more than 70% of them singletons. The ten largest clones capture around 10% of the sample. Recombination joined TRBV28 with TRBJ2-2; 9 middle bases align to TRBD1. Sequencing was performed on tumor tissue, taken from a patient who underwent chemoradiotherapy. The receptor was isolated from a human donor with HPV-associated anogenital cancer. The nucleotide sequence reads TGTGCCAGCAGTCCGACGACAGGGGGCACCGGGGAGCTGTTTTTT. It translates as CASSPTTGGTGELFF.